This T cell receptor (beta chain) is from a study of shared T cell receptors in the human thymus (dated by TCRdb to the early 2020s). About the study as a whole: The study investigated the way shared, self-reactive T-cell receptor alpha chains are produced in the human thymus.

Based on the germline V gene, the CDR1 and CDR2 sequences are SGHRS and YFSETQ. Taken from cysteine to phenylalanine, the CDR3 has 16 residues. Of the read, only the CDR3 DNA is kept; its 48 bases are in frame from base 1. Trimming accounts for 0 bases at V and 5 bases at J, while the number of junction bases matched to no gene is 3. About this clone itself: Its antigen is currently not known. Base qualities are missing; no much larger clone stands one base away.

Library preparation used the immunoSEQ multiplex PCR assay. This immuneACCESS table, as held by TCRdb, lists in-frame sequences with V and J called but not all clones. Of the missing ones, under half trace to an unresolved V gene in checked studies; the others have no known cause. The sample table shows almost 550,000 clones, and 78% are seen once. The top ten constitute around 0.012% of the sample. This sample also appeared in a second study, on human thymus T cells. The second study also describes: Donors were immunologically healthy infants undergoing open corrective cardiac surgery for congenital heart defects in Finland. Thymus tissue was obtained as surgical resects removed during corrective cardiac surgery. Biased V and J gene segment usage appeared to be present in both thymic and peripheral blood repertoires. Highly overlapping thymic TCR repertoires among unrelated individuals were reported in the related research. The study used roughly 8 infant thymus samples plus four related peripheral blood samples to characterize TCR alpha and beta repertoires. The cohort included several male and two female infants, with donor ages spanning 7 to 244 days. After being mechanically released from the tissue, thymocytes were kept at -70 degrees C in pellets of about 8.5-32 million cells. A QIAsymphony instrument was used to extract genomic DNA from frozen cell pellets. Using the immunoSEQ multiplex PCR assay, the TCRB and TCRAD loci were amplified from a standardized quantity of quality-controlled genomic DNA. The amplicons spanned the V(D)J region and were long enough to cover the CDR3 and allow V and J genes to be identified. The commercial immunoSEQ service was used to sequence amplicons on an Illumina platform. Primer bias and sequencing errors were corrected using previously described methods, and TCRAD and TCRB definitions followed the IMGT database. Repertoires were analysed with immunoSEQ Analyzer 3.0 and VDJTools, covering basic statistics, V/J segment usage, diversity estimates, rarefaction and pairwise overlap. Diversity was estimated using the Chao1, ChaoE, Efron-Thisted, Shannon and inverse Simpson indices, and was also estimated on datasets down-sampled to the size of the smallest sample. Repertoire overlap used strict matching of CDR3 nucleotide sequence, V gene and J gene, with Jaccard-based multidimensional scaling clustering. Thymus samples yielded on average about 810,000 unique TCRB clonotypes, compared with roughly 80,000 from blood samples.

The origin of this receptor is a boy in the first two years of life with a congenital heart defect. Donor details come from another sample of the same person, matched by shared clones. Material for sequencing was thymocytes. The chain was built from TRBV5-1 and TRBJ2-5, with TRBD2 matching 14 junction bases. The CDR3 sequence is CASSLGTSGRWETQYF. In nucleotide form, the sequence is TGCGCCAGCAGCTTGGGGACTAGCGGGAGGTGGGAGACCCAGTACTTC.